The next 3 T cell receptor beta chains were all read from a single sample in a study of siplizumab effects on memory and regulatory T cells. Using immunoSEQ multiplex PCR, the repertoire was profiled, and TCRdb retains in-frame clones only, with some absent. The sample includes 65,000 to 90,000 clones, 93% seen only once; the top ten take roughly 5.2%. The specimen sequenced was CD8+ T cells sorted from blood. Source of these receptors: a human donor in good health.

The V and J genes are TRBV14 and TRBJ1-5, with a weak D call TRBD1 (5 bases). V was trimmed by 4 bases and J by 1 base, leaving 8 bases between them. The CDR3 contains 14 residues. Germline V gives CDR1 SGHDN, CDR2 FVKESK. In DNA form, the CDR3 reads TGTGCCAGCAGCCCCGGGGCCAGCAATCAGCCCCAGCATTTT. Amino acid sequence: CASSPGASNQPQHF.

CDR3 bases: TGTGCCAGCAGTGAAGAAGAGGGTTATGGCTACACCTTC. This encodes CASSEEEGYGYTF. J is TRBJ1-2 and V is TRBV2; D not resolved. With 1 base removed from V and 5 bases from J, the gap between germline ends came to 8 bases. This CDR3 is 13 amino acids long. The V gene's germline CDR1 is SNHLY and CDR2 FYNNEI.

The CDR3 loop is CASSQSIWPTGYEQYF. The CDR3 DNA reads as TGTGCCAGCAGCCAATCGATATGGCCGACAGGCTACGAGCAGTACTTC. The chain carries TRBV16 and TRBJ2-7, with D perhaps matching TRBD1 (6 bases). This CDR3 spans 16 amino acids. V was cut by 0 bases and J by 3 bases, with 15 bases left in between. The germline CDR1 and CDR2 sequences are KGHSY and FQNENV.